This is a list of T cell receptor beta chains from one sample in a study of T-cell reconstitution after alpha-beta-depleted transplantation in children. One entry per CDR3 protein, called by TCRdb with MiXCR from the PCR reads. The data contain about 510,000 distinct CDR3 sequences, about an eighth of them singletons. This sample comprised PBMCs, mostly from graft donor cells, obtained 180 days after TCRalphabeta/CD19-depleted stem cell transplant. These receptors all come from a female patient aged 2 to 10 who had a stem cell transplant for aplastic anemia, so the T cells may come from the graft donor. The conserved cysteine and the conserved F or W are not part of the CDR3 here. Only part of the rows carry a size: once, few, many, or a class if the clone is expanded.

V	length	size	J	CDR3
TRBV5-1	12	.	TRBJ2-5	ASRLERGQETQY
TRBV6-4	9	few	TRBJ1-4	ASSRGGKLF
TRBV12-3/TRBV12-4	11	.	TRBJ2-7	ASRLAAPYEQY
TRBV4-3	12	.	TRBJ2-1	ASSPAPSYNEQF
TRBV4-3	15	.	TRBJ2-7	ASSPGDRRSGGGEQY
TRBV4-3	11	many	TRBJ2-1	ASSPQRLDDQF
TRBV24-1	14	few	TRBJ2-1	ATSDQTSGTYNEQF
TRBV12-3/TRBV12-4	12	few	TRBJ1-5	ASRPGTVNQPQH
TRBV14	15	.	TRBJ2-2	ASSQRGRGPDTGELF
TRBV29-1	11	.	TRBJ2-3	SARDRDTDTQY
TRBV25-1	13	.	TRBJ1-1	ASSEWDSVDTEAF
TRBV29-1	11	.	TRBJ1-1	SVSRTEGTEAF
TRBV21-1	11	few	TRBJ2-5	AIGRVYGETQY
TRBV5-1	11	.	TRBJ1-1	ASSLVRATEAF
TRBV7-2	16	few	TRBJ2-1	ASSLAAPTDRTGNEQF
TRBV29-1	16	few	TRBJ2-1	SAIPDPGTSVLLDEQF